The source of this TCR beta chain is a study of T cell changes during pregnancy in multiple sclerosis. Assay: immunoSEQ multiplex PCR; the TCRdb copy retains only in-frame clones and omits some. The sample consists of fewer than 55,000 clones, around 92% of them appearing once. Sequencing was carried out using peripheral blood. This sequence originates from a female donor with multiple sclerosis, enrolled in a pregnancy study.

The CDR3 loop reads CASSSTGEYTGELFF. In DNA, the CDR3 is TGCGCCAGCAGCTCGACAGGGGAGTACACCGGGGAGCTGTTTTTT. The rearrangement joins TRBV5-1 to TRBJ2-2; TRBD1 aligns across 8 bases. Trimming at V came to 3 bases and at J to 3 bases, leaving 4 bases not matched to a gene. In germline, CDR1 is SGHRS, CDR2 YFSETQ. CDR3 length: 15 residues.